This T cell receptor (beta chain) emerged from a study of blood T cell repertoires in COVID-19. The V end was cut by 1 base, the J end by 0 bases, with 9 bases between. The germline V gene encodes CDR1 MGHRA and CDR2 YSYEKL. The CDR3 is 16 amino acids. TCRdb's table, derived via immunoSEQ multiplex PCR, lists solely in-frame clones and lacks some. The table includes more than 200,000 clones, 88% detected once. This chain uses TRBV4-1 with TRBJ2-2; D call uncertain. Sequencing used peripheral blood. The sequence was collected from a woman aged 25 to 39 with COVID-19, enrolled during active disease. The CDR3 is CASSQGHLANTGELFF. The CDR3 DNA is TGCGCCAGCAGCCAAGGGCATCTCGCGAACACCGGGGAGCTGTTTTTT.